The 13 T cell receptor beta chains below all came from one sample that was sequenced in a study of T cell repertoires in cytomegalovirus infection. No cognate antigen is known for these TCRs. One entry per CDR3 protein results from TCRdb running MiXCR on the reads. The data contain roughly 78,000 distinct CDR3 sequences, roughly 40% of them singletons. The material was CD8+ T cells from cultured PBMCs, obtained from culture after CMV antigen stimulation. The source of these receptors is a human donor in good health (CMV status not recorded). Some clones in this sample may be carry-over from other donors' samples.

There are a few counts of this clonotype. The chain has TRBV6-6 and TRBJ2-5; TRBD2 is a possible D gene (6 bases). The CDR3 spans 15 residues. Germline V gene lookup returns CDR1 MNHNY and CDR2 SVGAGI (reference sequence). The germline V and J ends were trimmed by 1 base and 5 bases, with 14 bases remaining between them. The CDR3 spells CASSYFGGTGETQYF. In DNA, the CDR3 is TGTGCCAGCAGTTACTTTGGGGGGACGGGGGAGACCCAGTACTTC.

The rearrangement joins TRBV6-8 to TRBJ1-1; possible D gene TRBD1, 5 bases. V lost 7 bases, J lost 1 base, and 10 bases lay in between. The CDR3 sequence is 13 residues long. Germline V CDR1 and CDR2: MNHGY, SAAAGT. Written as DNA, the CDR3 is TGTGCCAGCACCACAGGACAGAACACTGAAGCTTTCTTT. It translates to CASTTGQNTEAFF.

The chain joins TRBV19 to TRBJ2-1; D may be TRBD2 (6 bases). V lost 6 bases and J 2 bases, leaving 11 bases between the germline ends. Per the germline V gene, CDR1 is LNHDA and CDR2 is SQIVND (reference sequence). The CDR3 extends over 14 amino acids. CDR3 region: CASRGLLTYNEQFF. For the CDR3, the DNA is TGTGCCAGTAGGGGACTCCTGACCTACAATGAGCAGTTCTTC.

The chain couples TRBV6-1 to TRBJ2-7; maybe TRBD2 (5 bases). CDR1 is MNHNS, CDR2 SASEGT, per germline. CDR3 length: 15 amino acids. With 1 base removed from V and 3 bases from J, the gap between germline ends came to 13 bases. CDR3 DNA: TGTGCCAGCAGTGAAGGGTTAGCGCTACGCTACGAGCAGTACTTC. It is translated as CASSEGLALRYEQYF.

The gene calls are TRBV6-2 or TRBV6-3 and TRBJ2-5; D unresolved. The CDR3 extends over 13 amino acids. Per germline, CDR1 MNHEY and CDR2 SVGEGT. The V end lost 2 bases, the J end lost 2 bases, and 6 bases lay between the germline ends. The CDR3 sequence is CASSYGMQETQYF. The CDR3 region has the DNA TGTGCCAGCAGTTACGGAATGCAAGAGACCCAGTACTTC.

In DNA form, the CDR3 reads TGTGCCAGCAGCTTAGCGCAATCGGGTTTGGGAGCGGGGGGTTCCAATGAGCAGTTCTTC. It yields the protein CASSLAQSGLGAGGSNEQFF. The J gene is TRBJ2-1, the V gene TRBV7-6; 9 nucleotides align to TRBD2. Unmatched junction bases numbered 18, after V lost 0 bases and J lost 6 bases. The length of the CDR3 is 20 residues. The germline V gene has CDR1 SGHVS and CDR2 FNYEAQ.

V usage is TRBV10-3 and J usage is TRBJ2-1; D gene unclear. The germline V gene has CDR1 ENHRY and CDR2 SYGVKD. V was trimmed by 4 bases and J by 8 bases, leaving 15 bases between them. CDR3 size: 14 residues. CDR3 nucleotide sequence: TGTGCCATCAGTGCACGACTCCCTTTTGATGAGCAGTTCTTC. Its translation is CAISARLPFDEQFF.

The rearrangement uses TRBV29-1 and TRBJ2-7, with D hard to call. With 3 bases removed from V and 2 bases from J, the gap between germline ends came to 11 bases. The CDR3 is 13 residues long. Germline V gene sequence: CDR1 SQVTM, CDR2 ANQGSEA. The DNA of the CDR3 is TGCAGCGTTGAGTATGGCGGAACCTACGAGCAGTACTTC. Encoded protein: CSVEYGGTYEQYF.

The DNA of the CDR3 is TGTGCCAGCAGCTCGGGGGGGTATTGGAACACTGAAGCTTTCTTT. Its translation is CASSSGGYWNTEAFF. This rearrangement joins TRBV7-9 to TRBJ1-1, with a possible D match to TRBD1 (5 bases). The CDR3 is made up of 15 amino acids. CDR1 is SEHNR, CDR2 FQNEAQ, per germline (reference sequence). Trimming removed 4 bases from V and 1 base from J, with 13 bases in between.

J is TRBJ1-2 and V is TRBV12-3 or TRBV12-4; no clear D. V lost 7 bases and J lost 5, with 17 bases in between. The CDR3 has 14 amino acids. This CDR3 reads CASTSASSLYGYTF. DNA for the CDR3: TGTGCCAGCACTTCGGCCTCGTCCTTATATGGCTACACCTTC.

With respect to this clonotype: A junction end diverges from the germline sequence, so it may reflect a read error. As DNA, the CDR3 is TGTGCCAGCAGTGGTCTAGCGGCCTTACCATCCTACAAGCAGTACTTC. Protein sequence: CASSGLAALPSYKQYF. The chain carries TRBV27 and TRBJ2-7, with TRBD2 matching over 7 bases. The germline CDR1 and CDR2 sequences are MNHEY and SMNVEV (reference sequence). The CDR3 spans 16 residues.

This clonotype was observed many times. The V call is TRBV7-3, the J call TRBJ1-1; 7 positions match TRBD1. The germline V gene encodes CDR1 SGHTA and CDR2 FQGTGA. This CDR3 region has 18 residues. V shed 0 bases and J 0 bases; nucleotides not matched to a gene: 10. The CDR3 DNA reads TGTGCCAGCAGCTTAACAGGGGGCTATAATCGTTTGAACACTGAAGCTTTCTTT. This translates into CASSLTGGYNRLNTEAFF.

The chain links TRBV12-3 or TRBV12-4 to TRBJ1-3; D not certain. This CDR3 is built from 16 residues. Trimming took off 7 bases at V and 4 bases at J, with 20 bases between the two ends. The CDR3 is CASTIPGGTLGNTIYF. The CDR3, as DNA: TGTGCCAGCACTATTCCAGGAGGTACACTAGGAAACACCATATATTTT.